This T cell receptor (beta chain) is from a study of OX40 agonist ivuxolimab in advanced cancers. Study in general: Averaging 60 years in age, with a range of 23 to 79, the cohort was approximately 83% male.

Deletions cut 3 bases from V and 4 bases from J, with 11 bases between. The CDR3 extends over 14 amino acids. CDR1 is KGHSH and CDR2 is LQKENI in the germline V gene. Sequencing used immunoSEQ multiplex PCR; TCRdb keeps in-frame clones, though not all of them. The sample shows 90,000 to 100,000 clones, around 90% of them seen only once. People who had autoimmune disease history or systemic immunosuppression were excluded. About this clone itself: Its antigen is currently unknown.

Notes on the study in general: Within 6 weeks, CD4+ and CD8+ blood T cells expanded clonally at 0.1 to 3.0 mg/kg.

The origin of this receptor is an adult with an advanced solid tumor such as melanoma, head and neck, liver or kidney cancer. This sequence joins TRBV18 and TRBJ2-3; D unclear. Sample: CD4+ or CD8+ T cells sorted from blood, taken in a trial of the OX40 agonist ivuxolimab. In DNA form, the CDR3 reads TGTGCCAGCTCACCCCTGGCAGTTGCAGATACGCAGTATTTT. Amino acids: CASSPLAVADTQYF.